The 9 T cell receptor beta chains presented below share a single source sample, sequenced in a study of shared clonotypes between healthy human individuals (dated by TCRdb to the early 2020s). Receptors were amplified or captured by the immunoSEQ multiplex PCR assay. The source is immuneACCESS, and TCRdb retained only in-frame sequences with V and J called. Part of the clones is not carried over; for the studies checked, unresolved V genes explain less than half of this, and the remainder is unexplained. The sample profile shows about 2 million clones; 90% to 95% of them were found once. The top ten hold 0.1% to 0.15% of the sample. Specimen: naive CD4+ T cells sorted from blood. This specimen's cell subset or site label, per the study, means: CD45RA+ positively selected. These receptor sequences come from a man aged 18 to 35 in good health.

The rearrangement uses TRBV6-5 and TRBJ2-7; D is perhaps TRBD1 (5 bases). Germline-derived CDR1 and CDR2 are MNHEY and SVGAGI. The CDR3 extends over 13 amino acids. The V and J ends lost 8 bases and 2 bases respectively, with 13 bases between them. The CDR3 sequence: CASGRQFAYEQYF. CDR3 sequence (DNA): TGTGCCAGCGGTAGACAGTTCGCCTACGAGCAGTACTTC.

Written as DNA, the CDR3 is TGTGCCAGCAGCCGCCAGGGGGTCTACGAGCAGTACTTC. Amino acids: CASSRQGVYEQYF. This chain links TRBV5-4 with TRBJ2-7, with TRBD1 identical over 7 bases. Germline CDR1 reads SGHNT; CDR2 reads YYREEE (reference sequence). The CDR3 extends over 13 amino acids. Trimming cost V 4 bases and J 3 bases; bases outside gene matches: 4.

This chain connects TRBV7-9 to TRBJ1-5; tentatively, D is TRBD1 (5 bases). Trimming cost V 5 bases and J 4 bases, with 9 bases left between them. There are 13 residues in the CDR3. Germline V gene lookup returns CDR1 SEHNR and CDR2 FQNEAQ (reference sequence). The CDR3 sequence is CASSRDANQPQHF. DNA for the CDR3: TGTGCCAGCAGCCGGGACGCAAATCAGCCCCAGCATTTT.

A note on this clone: Other DNA variants within this sample encode the same CDR3. The V and J genes are TRBV30 and TRBJ2-1, with TRBD2 matching over 14 bases. V was clipped by 5 bases and J by 7 bases; unmatched bases: 1. The CDR3 contains 13 residues. Germline V lookup: CDR1 GTSNPN, CDR2 SVGIG (reference sequence). CDR3 DNA: TGTGCCTGGCGACTAGCGGGAGGGAATGAGCAGTTCTTC. This encodes CAWRLAGGNEQFF. The full variable domain, in which reference TRBV30 and TRBJ2-1 provide the parts outside the CDR3, is SQTIHQWPATLVQPVGSPLSLECTVEGTSNPNLYWYRQAAGRGLQLLFYSVGIGQISSEVPQNLSASRPQDRQFILSSKKLLLSDSGFYLCAWRLAGGNEQFFGPGTRLTVL.

The rearrangement links TRBV18 to TRBJ1-4, with 7 bases that match TRBD1. CDR1 is KGHSH, CDR2 LQKENI, per germline. The CDR3 is 14 residues long. V shed 2 bases and J 8 bases; nucleotides not matched to a gene: 5. The CDR3 loop is CASSPGTQGEKLFF. CDR3 bases: TGTGCCAGCTCACCAGGGACACAGGGGGAAAAACTGTTTTTT.

This chain connects TRBV11-2 to TRBJ2-1; 7 bases map to TRBD1. Trimming removed 4 bases from V and 13 bases from J; junction bases left unmatched: 7. The germline CDR1 and CDR2 sequences are SGHAT and FQNNGV. The CDR3 runs to 12 residues. The CDR3, as DNA: TGTGCCAGCAGCTCTCGCCGGACAGGTCAGTTCTTC. This translates into CASSSRRTGQFF. Full variable domain (outside the CDR3, taken from reference TRBV11-2 and TRBJ2-1): EAGVAQSPRYKIIEKRQSVAFWCNPISGHATLYWYQQILGQGPKLLIQFQNNGVVDDSQLPKDRFSAERLKGVDSTLKIQPAKLEDSAVYLCASSSRRTGQFFGPGTRLTVL.

The chain carries TRBV5-1 and TRBJ1-2, with D unresolved. V was trimmed by 4 bases and J by 8 bases, leaving 18 bases between them. Germline values: CDR1 SGHRS, CDR2 YFSETQ. The CDR3 is made up of 14 amino acids. CDR3 sequence reads: CASSAQSILRGYTF. In nucleotides, the CDR3 is TGCGCCAGCAGCGCCCAGTCCATCCTGAGGGGCTACACCTTC.

The chain couples TRBV9 to TRBJ2-5; D remains ambiguous. CDR3 length: 14 residues. Per the germline V gene, CDR1 is SGDLS and CDR2 is YYNGEE. The V end was cut by 4 bases, the J end by 0 bases, with 10 bases between. CDR3 sequence: CASSLLPYQETQYF. The CDR3 DNA reads as TGTGCCAGCAGCTTGTTACCTTACCAAGAGACCCAGTACTTC.

On this clone itself: At the DNA level, this CDR3 is encoded by other sequences in the same sample as well. This rearrangement joins TRBV7-9 to TRBJ1-1, with 8 bases lining up with TRBD1. This CDR3 region has 13 residues. Germline CDR1 and CDR2: SEHNR and FQNEAQ (reference sequence). V was clipped by 5 bases and J by 4 bases; unmatched bases: 3. The CDR3 is CASSLQGGTEAFF. The CDR3 DNA reads TGTGCCAGCAGCCTACAGGGGGGCACTGAAGCTTTCTTT. The whole variable domain, filled in from reference TRBV7-9 and TRBJ1-1, reads DTGVSQNPRHKITKRGQNVTFRCDPISEHNRLYWYRQTLGQGPEFLTYFQNEAQLEKSRLLSDRFSAERPKGSFSTLEIQRTEQGDSAMYLCASSLQGGTEAFFGQGTRLTVV.